These T cell receptor beta chains were read from a single sample in a study of OX40 agonist ivuxolimab in advanced cancers. Data came from immunoSEQ multiplex PCR; TCRdb stores just in-frame clones and leaves some out. This sample has tens of thousands of clones, with roughly four fifths found just once. The specimen was CD4+ or CD8+ T cells sorted from blood, collected in a trial of the OX40 agonist ivuxolimab. Receptors originate from an adult with an advanced solid tumor such as melanoma, head and neck, liver or kidney cancer. CDR3s include the opening cysteine and the closing phenylalanine or tryptophan. A D gene is named only where the DNA matches it firmly. Only some rows state a clone size, as once, few, many or a class for expanded clones.

D gene: NA
V gene: TRBV11-2
clone size: NA
J gene: TRBJ1-2
CDR3 DNA: TGTGCCAGCAGCCTAGGACGGGATGGCTACACCTTC
CDR3 protein: CASSLGRDGYTF

D gene: TRBD1
V gene: TRBV6-5
clone size: NA
J gene: TRBJ1-3
CDR3 DNA: TGTGCCAGCAGATTGACAGGGGTAGGGAACACCATATATTTT
CDR3 protein: CASRLTGVGNTIYF

D gene: TRBD1
V gene: TRBV15
clone size: few
J gene: TRBJ1-1
CDR3 DNA: TGTGCCACCAGTACGCAGGGGGGCACTGAAGCTTTCTTT
CDR3 protein: CATSTQGGTEAFF

D gene: TRBD1
V gene: TRBV6-1
clone size: NA
J gene: TRBJ1-1
CDR3 DNA: TGTGCCAGCAGGGGACAGGGGTACACTGAAGCTTTCTTT
CDR3 protein: CASRGQGYTEAFF

D gene: TRBD2
V gene: TRBV2
clone size: few
J gene: TRBJ2-7
CDR3 DNA: TGTGCCAGCGGGGGGGTTTTCTCCTACGAGCAGTACTTC
CDR3 protein: CASGGVFSYEQYF

D gene: NA
V gene: TRBV5-4
clone size: NA
J gene: TRBJ1-1
CDR3 DNA: TGTGCCAGCAGCTTGGGGCGCGCAGCTTTCTTT
CDR3 protein: CASSLGRAAFF

D gene: TRBD1
V gene: TRBV6-4
clone size: NA
J gene: TRBJ2-2
CDR3 DNA: TGTGCCAGCAGCCCGGGACAGGGGAGGTTCGGGGAGCTGTTTTTT
CDR3 protein: CASSPGQGRFGELFF

D gene: NA
V gene: TRBV19
clone size: NA
J gene: TRBJ2-3
CDR3 DNA: TGTGCCAGTAGTATAGACTGGAGCACAGATACGCAGTATTTT
CDR3 protein: CASSIDWSTDTQYF

D gene: TRBD1
V gene: TRBV5-1
clone size: NA
J gene: TRBJ1-5
CDR3 DNA: TGCGCCAGCAGCTTGGACAGGGGTGATCAGCCCCAGCATTTT
CDR3 protein: CASSLDRGDQPQHF

D gene: NA
V gene: TRBV19
clone size: NA
J gene: TRBJ2-3
CDR3 DNA: TGTGCCAGTAGTTCTACAGGTGTGGGCACAGATACGCAGTATTTT
CDR3 protein: CASSSTGVGTDTQYF

D gene: NA
V gene: TRBV11-2
clone size: NA
J gene: TRBJ1-1
CDR3 DNA: TGTGCCAGCAGCCCTACTGTGGGGGTTGAAGCTTTCTTT
CDR3 protein: CASSPTVGVEAFF

D gene: NA
V gene: TRBV25-1
clone size: NA
J gene: TRBJ2-3
CDR3 DNA: TGTGCCAGCAGATCGGTGGAGGCAGATACGCAGTATTTT
CDR3 protein: CASRSVEADTQYF

D gene: NA
V gene: TRBV5-1
clone size: NA
J gene: TRBJ2-5
CDR3 DNA: TGCGCCAGCAGCTTACTTCAGACGGGGTACCAAGAGACCCAGTACTTC
CDR3 protein: CASSLLQTGYQETQYF

D gene: NA
V gene: TRBV4-1
clone size: NA
J gene: TRBJ2-1
CDR3 DNA: TGCGCCAGCAGCAAATCCTACAATGAGCAGTTCTTC
CDR3 protein: CASSKSYNEQFF

D gene: TRBD2
V gene: TRBV11-3
clone size: NA
J gene: TRBJ2-5
CDR3 DNA: TGTGCCAGCAGCCCGGGACTAGAATCCCAAGAGACCCAGTACTTC
CDR3 protein: CASSPGLESQETQYF

D gene: NA
V gene: TRBV7-2
clone size: NA
J gene: TRBJ1-2
CDR3 DNA: TGTGCCAGCAGCTCCGCCGGGGGCTATGGCTACACCTTC
CDR3 protein: CASSSAGGYGYTF